This is a list of T cell receptor beta chains from one sample in a study of OX40 agonist ivuxolimab in advanced cancers. Sequencing used immunoSEQ multiplex PCR; TCRdb keeps in-frame clones, though not all of them. In the table there are 100,000 or so clones, about nine tenths of which are singletons. The specimen comprised CD4+ or CD8+ T cells sorted from blood, sampled in a trial of the OX40 agonist ivuxolimab. These receptors were obtained from an adult with an advanced solid tumor such as melanoma, head and neck, liver or kidney cancer. Both conserved end residues are part of each CDR3. The order of the fields is clone size, D gene, J gene, V gene, CDR3 protein, CDR3 DNA. D genes are given only for firm matches. Size is stated for part of the rows, as once, few or many counts, or as a class when the clone is expanded.

>.|TRBD2|TRBJ2-2|TRBV5-1
CASSILANTGELFF
TGCGCCAGCAGCATACTAGCGAATACCGGGGAGCTGTTTTTT
>.|.|TRBJ2-5|TRBV27
CASSSGPRETQYF
TGTGCCAGCAGTTCCGGGCCCAGGGAGACCCAGTACTTC
>.|.|TRBJ1-1|TRBV30
CAWSGRGRTEAFF
TGTGCCTGGAGTGGGAGAGGCAGAACTGAAGCTTTCTTT
>.|.|TRBJ1-5|TRBV7-8
CASSSARGLSNQPQHF
TGTGCCAGCAGCTCTGCGCGGGGGCTAAGCAATCAGCCCCAGCATTTT
>once|TRBD1|TRBJ2-7|TRBV7-2
CASSRRTGGSYEQYF
TGTGCCAGCAGCAGACGGACAGGGGGTTCCTACGAGCAGTACTTC
>.|TRBD1|TRBJ2-2|TRBV28
CASTTGGTGELFF
TGTGCCAGCACGACAGGGGGCACCGGGGAGCTGTTTTTT
>few|TRBD2|TRBJ2-1|TRBV7-2
CASSTRSGDPSGRNNEQFF
TGTGCCAGCAGCACACGCTCAGGGGATCCTAGCGGGAGGAACAATGAGCAGTTCTTC
>.|.|TRBJ1-1|TRBV27
CASSFWGNTEAFF
TGTGCCAGCAGCTTTTGGGGGAACACTGAAGCTTTCTTT
>once|.|TRBJ2-5|TRBV11-2
CASSLVQETQYF
TGTGCCAGCAGCTTAGTCCAAGAGACCCAGTACTTC
>.|TRBD1|TRBJ1-1|TRBV18
CASSPPHRGGTEAFF
TGTGCCAGCTCACCACCGCACAGGGGCGGCACTGAAGCTTTCTTT
>.|.|TRBJ2-7|TRBV18
CASSPILAVEQYF
TGTGCCAGCTCACCAATCCTGGCAGTCGAGCAGTACTTC
>.|TRBD1|TRBJ1-6|TRBV5-1
CASSPASTGVLHSPLHF
TGCGCCAGCAGCCCCGCGTCGACAGGGGTGCTTCATTCACCCCTCCACTTT
>.|.|TRBJ1-1|TRBV18
CASEFGTEAFF
TGTGCCAGCGAGTTCGGCACTGAAGCTTTCTTT
>.|TRBD2|TRBJ2-3|TRBV4-3
CASSQDEATSGRAGMLQYF
TGCGCCAGCAGCCAAGATGAGGCGACTAGCGGGAGGGCCGGAATGTTGCAGTATTTT
>few|TRBD1|TRBJ1-4|TRBV5-1
CASSLVAGGGEKLFF
TGCGCCAGCAGCTTGGTGGCAGGGGGCGGTGAAAAACTGTTTTTT
>once|.|TRBJ1-2|TRBV9
CASSVAGDTPYYGYTF
TGTGCCAGCAGCGTAGCTGGGGACACCCCGTACTATGGCTACACCTTC
>once|TRBD2|TRBJ2-1|TRBV19
CASSIGRLAAYNEQFF
TGTGCCAGTAGTATAGGGAGACTAGCGGCCTACAATGAGCAGTTCTTC
>.|.|TRBJ2-7|TRBV7-2
CASSLGVGEQYF
TGTGCCAGCAGCTTAGGGGTCGGCGAGCAGTACTTC
>once|.|TRBJ2-7|TRBV28
CASSDRRSYEQYF
TGTGCCAGCAGTGATAGGCGTTCCTACGAGCAGTACTTC
>.|TRBD1|TRBJ2-6|TRBV18
CASSPLPTGGPVSGANVLTF
TGTGCCAGCTCACCCCTACCGACAGGGGGGCCCGTCTCTGGGGCCAACGTCCTGACTTTC
>.|TRBD1|TRBJ1-2|TRBV28
CASSFTGGNYGYTF
TGTGCCAGCAGTTTTACAGGGGGAAACTATGGCTACACCTTC
>.|TRBD1|TRBJ1-1|TRBV5-8
CASSLRTGGSEAFF
TGTGCCAGCAGCTTGAGGACAGGGGGCTCTGAAGCTTTCTTT
>.|.|TRBJ2-1|TRBV6-5
CASMGRWNEQFF
TGTGCCAGCATGGGCCGGTGGAATGAGCAGTTCTTC
>.|.|TRBJ2-2|TRBV4-3
CASSQEMGSTGELFF
TGCGCCAGCAGCCAAGAGATGGGCAGCACCGGGGAGCTGTTTTTT
>once|.|TRBJ1-6|TRBV28
CASRAGLGVVPPLHF
TGTGCCAGCAGGGCGGGTCTCGGCGTTGTGCCACCCCTCCACTTT
>.|.|TRBJ2-3|TRBV7-2
CASSIQIRDTQYF
TGTGCCAGCAGCATCCAGATCCGAGATACGCAGTATTTT
>.|.|TRBJ2-5|TRBV9
CASTRGDLQETQYF
TGTGCCAGCACCCGAGGGGATCTCCAAGAGACCCAGTACTTC
>.|TRBD2|TRBJ2-2|TRBV19
CASKTPSGTYTGELFF
TGTGCCAGTAAGACTCCCAGCGGGACGTACACCGGGGAGCTGTTTTTT
>many|TRBD2|TRBJ2-1|TRBV19
CASSIGRTSSNEQFF
TGTGCCAGTAGTATCGGTCGGACTAGCAGTAATGAGCAGTTCTTC
>.|.|TRBJ2-7|TRBV15
CATSRQGPLEEQYF
TGTGCCACCAGCAGACAGGGGCCCCTTGAGGAGCAGTACTTC
>.|.|TRBJ2-5|TRBV7-2
CASSLHRTPQETQYF
TGTGCCAGCAGCTTACACAGGACCCCCCAAGAGACCCAGTACTTC
>.|TRBD2|TRBJ2-5|TRBV2
CASSFGLAGGRETQYF
TGTGCCAGCAGTTTTGGACTAGCGGGGGGCAGGGAGACCCAGTACTTC
>.|.|TRBJ1-5|TRBV30
CAWSTGPNQPQHF
TGTGCCTGGAGCACAGGGCCAAATCAGCCCCAGCATTTT
>.|TRBD2|TRBJ2-5|TRBV7-2
CASSFVAGAETQYF
TGTGCCAGCAGCTTCGTAGCGGGAGCAGAGACCCAGTACTTC
>.|.|TRBJ1-4|TRBV10-1
CASSSGPNEKLFF
TGCGCCAGCAGTTCTGGGCCTAATGAAAAACTGTTTTTT
>.|TRBD2|TRBJ2-2|TRBV15
CATSGTSGSGELFF
TGTGCCACCAGCGGGACTAGCGGGAGTGGGGAGCTGTTTTTT
>once|.|TRBJ1-5|TRBV5-4
CASSAAGRSSNQPQHF
TGTGCCAGCAGCGCGGCTGGACGGAGTAGCAATCAGCCCCAGCATTTT
>.|.|TRBJ2-7|TRBV6-6
CASSYNVAYEQYF
TGTGCCAGCAGTTATAACGTTGCCTACGAGCAGTACTTC
>.|TRBD2|TRBJ2-2|TRBV28
CASRGLSGRVNPNTGELFF
TGTGCCAGCAGGGGCCTTAGCGGGAGGGTAAACCCGAACACCGGGGAGCTGTTTTTT
>once|.|TRBJ2-1|TRBV28
CASSLVTSVRNEQFF
TGTGCCAGCAGTTTGGTAACGAGCGTTCGCAATGAGCAGTTCTTC
>few|.|TRBJ1-1|TRBV6-5
CASSYSRDQNTEAFF
TGTGCCAGCAGTTACTCTCGGGACCAGAACACTGAAGCTTTCTTT
>.|TRBD2|TRBJ2-1|TRBV29-1
CSVSSGRDNEQFF
TGCAGCGTGTCCAGCGGGAGGGACAATGAGCAGTTCTTC
>.|TRBD1|TRBJ1-2|TRBV5-4
CASSARDRDNYGYTF
TGTGCCAGCAGCGCCCGGGACAGGGATAACTATGGCTACACCTTC
>.|.|TRBJ2-3|TRBV30
CAWKRAGVSTDTQYF
TGTGCCTGGAAAAGGGCTGGGGTTAGCACAGATACGCAGTATTTT
>.|TRBD1|TRBJ1-2|TRBV9
CASSPTGLVGGYTF
TGTGCCAGCAGCCCGACAGGGCTGGTGGGAGGCTACACCTTC